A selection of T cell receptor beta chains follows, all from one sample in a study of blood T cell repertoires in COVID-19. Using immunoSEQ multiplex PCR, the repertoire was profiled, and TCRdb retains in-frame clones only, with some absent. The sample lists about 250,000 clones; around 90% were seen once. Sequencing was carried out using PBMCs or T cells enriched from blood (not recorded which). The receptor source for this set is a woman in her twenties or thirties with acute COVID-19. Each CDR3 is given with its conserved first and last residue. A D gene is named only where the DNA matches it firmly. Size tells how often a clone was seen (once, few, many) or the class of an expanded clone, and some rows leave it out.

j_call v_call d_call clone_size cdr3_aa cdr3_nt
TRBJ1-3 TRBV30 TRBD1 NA CAWSTGASSGNTIYF TGTGCCTGGTCGACAGGGGCCAGCTCTGGAAACACCATATATTTT
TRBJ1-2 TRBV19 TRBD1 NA CATYRGYLYGYTF TGTGCCACGTACAGGGGATACCTCTATGGCTACACCTTC
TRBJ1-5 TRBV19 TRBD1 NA CASRGQGQPQHF TGTGCCAGTAGAGGACAGGGGCAGCCCCAGCATTTT
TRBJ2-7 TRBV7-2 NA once CASSSLGAGYEQYF TGTGCCAGCAGCTCCCTGGGGGCGGGCTACGAGCAGTACTTC
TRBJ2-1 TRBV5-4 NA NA CASSLTGIVAEQFF TGTGCCAGCAGCTTGACAGGGATAGTGGCTGAGCAGTTCTTC
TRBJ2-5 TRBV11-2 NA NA CASSSGPGTQETQYF TGTGCCAGCAGCTCTGGGCCAGGAACCCAAGAGACCCAGTACTTC
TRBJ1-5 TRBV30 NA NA CAWGGTVNSNQPQHF TGTGCCTGGGGAGGTACAGTCAATAGCAATCAGCCCCAGCATTTT
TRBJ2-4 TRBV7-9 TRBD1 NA CASSSYGTGGILDIQYF TGTGCCAGCAGCTCGTACGGGACAGGGGGCATCTTGGACATTCAGTACTTC
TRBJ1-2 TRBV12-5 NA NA CASGPLGTNYGYTF TGTGCTAGTGGTCCCCTCGGGACAAACTATGGCTACACCTTC
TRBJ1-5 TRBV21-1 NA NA CAIGDQPQHF TGTGCCATCGGAGATCAGCCCCAGCATTTT
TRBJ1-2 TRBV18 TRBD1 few CASSPDRGNGYTF TGTGCCAGCTCACCGGACAGGGGCAATGGCTACACCTTC
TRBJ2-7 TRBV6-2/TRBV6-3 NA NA CASSYGSEQGSYF TGTGCCAGCAGTTACGGTTCGGAACAGGGTTCATACTTC
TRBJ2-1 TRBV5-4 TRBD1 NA CASTRAGGTGEQFF TGTGCCAGCACGAGGGCAGGGGGGACAGGTGAGCAGTTCTTC
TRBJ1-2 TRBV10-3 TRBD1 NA CAISSGQGDYGYTF TGTGCCATCAGTTCCGGTCAGGGGGACTATGGCTACACCTTC
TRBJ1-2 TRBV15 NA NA CATSRDGGKGYGYTF TGTGCCACCAGCAGAGATGGGGGGAAGGGCTATGGCTACACCTTC
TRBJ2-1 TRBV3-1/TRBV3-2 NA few CASSQLRAASYNEQFF TGTGCCAGCAGCCAACTTCGCGCGGCCTCCTACAATGAGCAGTTCTTC
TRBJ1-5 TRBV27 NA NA CASSSWTGSQPQHF TGTGCCAGCAGTTCCTGGACTGGAAGCCAGCCCCAGCATTTT
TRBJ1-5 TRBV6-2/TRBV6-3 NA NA CASSYSQDRGVGDQPQHF TGTGCCAGCAGTTACTCCCAGGACAGAGGCGTAGGGGATCAGCCCCAGCATTTT
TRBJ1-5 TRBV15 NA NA CATSSGYGQPQHF TGTGCCACCAGCTCGGGGTATGGTCAGCCCCAGCATTTT